This TCR beta chain was sequenced during a study of T cell repertoires in cytomegalovirus infection. Notes on the study in general: Predominance within the ex vivo response was attributable to HLA-C-restricted CMV-specific TCR beta clonotypes.

There are a few counts of this clonotype. No antigen is known for it. V lost 1 base and J 0 bases, leaving 31 bases between the germline ends. Per the germline V gene, CDR1 is DFQATT and CDR2 is SNEGSKA (reference sequence). This CDR3 comprises 22 residues. TCRdb re-derived calls from the reads in MiXCR, one entry per CDR3 protein. There are about 110,000 distinct CDR3 sequences in the sample; 29% occur only once, and about three quarters lies in the top ten. The sample consisted of CD8+ T cells from cultured PBMCs, taken from culture after CMV antigen stimulation. This TCR derives from a human donor in good health (CMV status not recorded). Some clones in this sample may be carry-over from other donors' samples. This chain links TRBV20-1 with TRBJ1-5; D may be TRBD1 (6 bases). CDR3 DNA sequence: TGCAGTGCTAGAGCCCAGAACCAAGCAACAGGGATTGGGGATTATAGCAATCAGCCCCAGCATTTT. It yields the protein CSARAQNQATGIGDYSNQPQHF.